This is a list of T cell receptor beta chains from one sample in a study of radiotherapy plus CTLA-4 blockade in lung cancer. TCRdb's table, derived via immunoSEQ multiplex PCR, lists solely in-frame clones and lacks some. The sample consists of about 30,000 clones, around 80% of them appearing once. The input for sequencing was peripheral blood, taken from a patient treated with radiotherapy plus ipilimumab. Source of these receptors: a human donor with non-small cell lung cancer who had stable disease on radiotherapy plus ipilimumab. The CDR3 runs from the conserved cysteine through the conserved F or W. The D gene is left open where the match is weak. A clone size is listed for some rows: how often the clone was seen (once, few, many), or a class if it is expanded.

cdr3_nt cdr3_aa d_call j_call clone_size v_call
TGTGCCAGCAGCGTAGCGGGAGCAACTAATGAAAAACTGTTTTTT CASSVAGATNEKLFF . TRBJ1-4 . TRBV9
TGTGCCAGCAGTGGACAGGGAGGAGGCTACACCTTC CASSGQGGGYTF TRBD1 TRBJ1-2 . TRBV6-4
TGTGCCAGCAGCTTAGTCGAGGCGCGGAACACTGAAGCTTTCTTT CASSLVEARNTEAFF . TRBJ1-1 . TRBV7-8
TGTGCCAGCAGCCTTCCGGGCCTTTTATCACCTTTTTTT CASSLPGLLSPFF . TRBJ1-3 . TRBV5-6
TGCGCCAGCAGTGAGTCCAGCGGGGGGGCCGGCACAGATACGCAGTATTTT CASSESSGGAGTDTQYF TRBD2 TRBJ2-3 . TRBV10-1
TGCGCCAGCAGACGGGACACATCTTTAGGTTCACCCCTCCACTTT CASRRDTSLGSPLHF . TRBJ1-6 . TRBV10-1
TGTGCCAGCCGTGGACAGGGAGACACCGGGGAGCTGTTTTTT CASRGQGDTGELFF TRBD1 TRBJ2-2 . TRBV6-1
TGTGCCAGCAGGAATCTCAGGGCAACTAATGAAAAACTGTTTTTT CASRNLRATNEKLFF . TRBJ1-4 . TRBV28
TGTGCCAGCAGAGCGGGGGGTAAGTCCTACGAGCAGTACTTC CASRAGGKSYEQYF TRBD2 TRBJ2-7 . TRBV6-5
TGTGCCAGCAGTCTCTCCGCGGGGGGCCAAGAGACCCAGTACTTC CASSLSAGGQETQYF TRBD2 TRBJ2-5 . TRBV7-9
TGTGCCAGCAGTGCAACACAGGGTTTTTATACAGATACGCAGTATTTT CASSATQGFYTDTQYF . TRBJ2-3 once TRBV25-1
TGCGCCAGCAGCCAAGACCCACTAGGGGCCTACGAGCAGTACTTC CASSQDPLGAYEQYF . TRBJ2-7 . TRBV4-3
TGCGCCAGCAGCTTGGCCACATTGGGACAGGGCTACGAGCAGTACTTC CASSLATLGQGYEQYF TRBD1 TRBJ2-7 . TRBV5-1
TGTGCCAGCAGCGGACCGTCTGCGGGGGGGCGCAAAGATACGCAGTATTTT CASSGPSAGGRKDTQYF TRBD2 TRBJ2-3 . TRBV9